These 22 T cell receptor beta chains were all obtained from the same sample, sequenced in a study of vaccination and CD4 T cells after COVID-19. The Oncomine TCR Beta short-read assay was applied to DNA of cultured CD4+ T cells. TCRdb independently ran MiXCR on the PCR reads; one entry per CDR3 protein. This sample has roughly 20,000 distinct CDR3 sequences, with under 55% found just once. As to treatment: roughly ten-day PBMC culture with coronavirus spike peptide pools or control peptides (ViraFEST assay). Their cognate antigens are unknown. Sample: CD4+ T cells from blood, cultured in vitro, taken before SARS-CoV-2 vaccination. The receptors here all came from a human donor who had recovered from COVID-19.

This clonotype was found a few times. This chain links TRBV5-4 with TRBJ2-3; D not certain. In germline, CDR1 is SGHNT, CDR2 YYREEE (reference sequence). V was cut by 0 bases and J by 0 bases, with 8 bases left in between. The CDR3 has 15 residues. CDR3 region: CASSLGHRSTDTQYF. CDR3 in DNA: TGTGCCAGCAGCTTGGGACATCGGAGCACAGATACGCAGTATTTT. The full variable domain, its missing parts supplied by reference TRBV5-4 and TRBJ2-3, is ETGVTQSPTHLIKTRGQQVTLRCSSQSGHNTVSWYQQALGQGPQFIFQYYREEENGRGNFPPRFSGLQFPNYSSELNVNALELDDSALYLCASSLGHRSTDTQYFGPGTRLTVL.

The CDR3 DNA reads as TGTGCCAGTAGTCTTGGGGCTGGATCCAAGGGCTACACCTTC. Amino acids: CASSLGAGSKGYTF. The J gene is TRBJ1-2, the V gene TRBV19, with a tentative D call TRBD1 (5 bases). CDR1 LNHDA and CDR2 SQIVND come from the germline V gene (reference sequence). CDR3 size: 14 residues. V was pared by 5 bases and J by 8 bases, with 18 bases between.

There are a few counts of this clonotype. The genes are TRBV20-1 and TRBJ2-1; TRBD2 agrees at 8 bases. Germline V CDR1 and CDR2: DFQATT, SNEGSKA (reference sequence). The CDR3 has 13 amino acids. Written as DNA, the CDR3 is TGCAGCGCCCATGGCGGGAGGCGGGGTGAGCAGTTCTTC. Its protein is CSAHGGRRGEQFF.

The chain links TRBV6-2 or TRBV6-3 to TRBJ2-2; perhaps TRBD1 as D (5 bases). This CDR3 region has 15 residues. Germline V lookup: CDR1 MNHEY, CDR2 SVGEGT. The ends were cut back, 6 bases at V and 5 bases at J, with 16 bases in the middle. CDR3 DNA: TGTGCCAGCAGCCTCGGAGCAGGGAAGACCGGGGAGCTGTTTTTT. Its protein product is CASSLGAGKTGELFF.

Only a few counts were recorded for this clonotype. This chain links TRBV6-2 or TRBV6-3 with TRBJ2-5; D uncertain. V lost 7 bases and J lost 5, with 14 bases in between. Germline-derived CDR1 and CDR2 are MNHEY and SVGEGT. The CDR3 sequence is 13 residues long. This CDR3 reads CASNHGSKETQYF. CDR3 nucleotides: TGTGCCAGCAACCACGGTTCCAAGGAGACCCAGTACTTC.

This clonotype was picked up a small number of times. The rearrangement joins TRBV10-3 to TRBJ1-2; TRBD1 matches at 8 bases. The CDR3 covers 12 residues. Germline CDR1 ENHRY, CDR2 SYGVKD. J was trimmed by 3 bases and V by 10 bases; bases with no gene match: 4. This CDR3 reads CASEDRDYGYTF. DNA for the CDR3: TGTGCCAGCGAGGACAGGGACTATGGCTACACCTTC.

V and J are TRBV7-2 and TRBJ2-3; D remains unclear. Germline V gene lookup returns CDR1 SGHTA and CDR2 FQGNSA. The CDR3 totals 15 residues. The ends were cut back, 1 base at V and 6 bases at J, with 14 bases in the middle. The CDR3 protein is CASSLVFSQVDTQYF. In nucleotides, the CDR3 is TGTGCCAGCAGCTTAGTTTTCTCTCAGGTGGATACGCAGTATTTT.

This clonotype was picked up one time. V is TRBV19 and J is TRBJ2-7, with TRBD2 matching over 12 bases. The CDR3 is made up of 16 amino acids. Looked up from germline, CDR1 is LNHDA and CDR2 is SQIVND (reference sequence). V was clipped by 3 bases and J by 4 bases; unmatched bases: 7. CDR3 region: CASSIRTSGRIYEQYF. CDR3 bases: TGTGCCAGTAGTATTCGAACTAGCGGGAGGATTTACGAGCAGTACTTC.

The chain uses TRBV6-2 or TRBV6-3 and TRBJ2-3, with D possibly matching TRBD1 (5 bases). CDR1 is MNHEY, CDR2 SVGEGT, per germline. The CDR3 length is 14 residues. V was trimmed by 4 bases and J by 0 bases, leaving 8 bases between them. CDR3: CASSSDTSTDTQYF. CDR3 in DNA: TGTGCCAGCAGTTCGGACACCAGCACAGATACGCAGTATTTT.

This clonotype was found a few times. The rearrangement uses TRBV7-9 and TRBJ1-1, with a possible D match to TRBD1 (6 bases). Trimming shortened V by 6 bases and J by 5 bases, and 13 bases separated the two germline ends. Germline CDR1 reads SEHNR; CDR2 reads FQNEAQ (reference sequence). CDR3 length: 13 residues. CDR3 in amino acids: CASRPQGGTEAFF. The CDR3 DNA reads TGTGCCAGCAGACCACAGGGAGGGACTGAAGCTTTCTTT.

The V call is TRBV20-1, the J call TRBJ1-2; D might be TRBD1 (5 bases). The germline V gene encodes CDR1 DFQATT and CDR2 SNEGSKA (reference sequence). The V end lost 0 bases, the J end lost 5 bases, and 10 bases lay between the germline ends. The length of the CDR3 is 13 residues. CDR3 region: CSARDSRVYGYTF. The CDR3 DNA reads TGCAGTGCTAGAGATAGCAGGGTTTATGGCTACACCTTC.

The rearrangement uses TRBV1 and TRBJ2-3; no check of the table's D call, TRBD2, against the DNA was made. TRBV1 is deemed a pseudogene. The CDR3 is 17 amino acids. In DNA, the CDR3 is TGCACCAGCAGCCAAGATCGGGCTAGCGCACGCACAGATACGCAGTATTTT. It codes for CTSSQDRASARTDTQYF.

This clonotype was observed a handful of times. The rearrangement joins TRBV28 to TRBJ2-7; a possible D gene is TRBD2 (5 bases). Per the germline V gene, CDR1 is MDHEN and CDR2 is SYDVKM. This CDR3 has 14 amino acids. The V end was cut by 5 bases, the J end by 6 bases, with 17 bases between. In DNA form, the CDR3 reads TGTGCCAGCAGTCTCGGGGTTAAGGTCGCCGAGCAGTACTTC. Translating gives CASSLGVKVAEQYF.

This clonotype counts as medium-sized. The chain combines TRBV7-9 with TRBJ2-5; a possible D gene is TRBD2 (5 bases). The CDR3 totals 13 residues. Trimming left V 3 bases short and J 7 bases short, with 12 bases between. Germline loops: CDR1 SEHNR, CDR2 FQNEAQ (reference sequence). CDR3 bases: TGTGCCAGCAGCTTCGGCGGCGGAGGGACCCAGTACTTC. Its translation is CASSFGGGGTQYF.

The rearrangement joins TRBV7-8 to TRBJ1-1, with 12 nucleotides matching TRBD1. CDR1 is SGHVS, CDR2 FQNEAQ, per germline. This CDR3 spans 19 amino acids. V was pared by 5 bases and J by 6 bases, with 19 bases of the junction left unmatched. The CDR3 bases are TGTGCCAGCAGCCCGGTAAACTACCGGGACAGGGGGCGGGTTGCTGAAGCTTTCTTT. It translates to CASSPVNYRDRGRVAEAFF.

This CDR3 is CASSSGYSGNTIYF. The CDR3 DNA reads as TGTGCCAGCAGCTCAGGGTACTCTGGAAACACCATATATTTT. The chain has TRBV7-2 and TRBJ1-3; tentative D call: TRBD1 (5 bases). Trimming shortened V by 4 bases and J by 0 bases, and 7 bases separated the two germline ends. Per the germline V gene, CDR1 is SGHTA and CDR2 is FQGNSA. This CDR3 has 14 amino acids.

This sequence joins TRBV5-1 and TRBJ2-5, with D possibly TRBD1 on 5 matching bases. V shed 5 bases and J shed 0 bases, with 5 bases lying between them. The CDR3 covers 12 residues. The germline V gene encodes CDR1 SGHRS and CDR2 YFSETQ. The CDR3 nucleotides are TGCGCCAGCAGGGACAACCAAGAGACCCAGTACTTC. Its protein is CASRDNQETQYF.

This clonotype showed up just a few times. This rearrangement joins TRBV25-1 to TRBJ1-1; D is unresolved. The CDR3 has 15 residues. Germline V gene sequence: CDR1 MGHDK, CDR2 SYGVNS. Trimming left V 2 bases short and J 0 bases short, with 10 bases between. Here the CDR3 reads CASSEDAIMNTEAFF. The CDR3 region has the DNA TGTGCCAGCAGTGAAGACGCGATCATGAACACTGAAGCTTTCTTT.

The chain joins TRBV7-3 to TRBJ2-3; D is perhaps TRBD1 or TRBD2 (5 bases each). Germline-derived CDR1 and CDR2 are SGHTA and FQGTGA. There are 13 residues in the CDR3. V was pared by 5 bases and J by 0 bases, with 6 bases between. DNA of the CDR3: TGTGCCAGCAGCCGGGACAGCACAGATACGCAGTATTTT. This codes for CASSRDSTDTQYF.

The chain has TRBV6-1 and TRBJ2-7, with 9 bases identical to TRBD1. CDR1 and CDR2 from the germline V gene are MNHNS and SASEGT. This CDR3 spans 14 amino acids. V lost 2 bases to trimming and J lost 3 bases; unmatched junction nucleotides: 2. The DNA for the CDR3 is TGTGCCAGCAGTGAACCGGGACAGGGCTACGAGCAGTACTTC. Protein product: CASSEPGQGYEQYF.

This clonotype was seen a few times. The chain couples TRBV7-8 to TRBJ2-7, with 8 bases identical to TRBD1. Germline CDR1 SGHVS, CDR2 FQNEAQ. The CDR3 covers 14 residues. J gave up 4 bases and V 6 bases, and 8 bases lay outside the gene matches. The CDR3 sequence is CASRTGTGPYEQYF. CDR3 nucleotides: TGTGCCAGCAGAACCGGGACAGGACCATACGAGCAGTACTTC.

V usage is TRBV18 and J usage is TRBJ1-1; tentatively, D is TRBD1 (5 bases). Trimming removed 1 base from V and 2 bases from J, with 11 bases in between. This CDR3 has 15 amino acids. CDR1 is KGHSH and CDR2 is LQKENI in the germline V gene. The CDR3 reads CASSPRGGDNTEAFF. CDR3 sequence (DNA): TGTGCCAGCTCACCACGGGGGGGGGATAACACTGAAGCTTTCTTT.